Detailed here is one TCR beta chain. This record belongs to a study of blood T cell repertoires in COVID-19. On the study more broadly: The United States, Italy and Spain were the sources of the acute and convalescent COVID-19 samples. PBMCs, B-cell-depleted T cells, or T cells were the source of the cDNA or gDNA that made up the material.

The germline V gene has CDR1 KGHSH and CDR2 LQKENI. The CDR3 totals 12 residues. V was trimmed by 3 bases and J by 7 bases, leaving 10 bases between them. Original processing methods: The assay estimated nucleated cells by amplifying reference gene primers. Measured with immunoSEQ multiplex PCR; TCRdb has only the in-frame clones, and not every one. V and J calls plus clone size are reproduced from that table; the DNA served to infer D and trimming. The sample consists of some 89,000 clones, roughly nine tenths of them appearing once. The clonotype was recovered from a man between 50 and 59 years old with acute or convalescent COVID-19. The sequenced sample was peripheral blood. The chain employs TRBV18 and TRBJ2-7; a weak D match, TRBD1 (6 bases). CDR3 in DNA: TGTGCCAGCTCACCGCAGGGGATGGAGCAGTACTTC. Translated, it gives CASSPQGMEQYF.